This T cell receptor beta chain was documented in a study of CD8 T cells in Susac syndrome. Sequencing of TCR beta was undertaken in CD8+ and CD4+ T cells derived from blood. Reverse transcription of roughly 0.5 to 1 ug RNA used random hexamers. In TCRdb, the immunoSEQ multiplex PCR reads were re-called with MiXCR into one record per CDR3 protein. Among nearly 110,000 distinct CDR3 sequences listed, approximately 93% were seen once. The sequencing sample was made of CD8+ T cells from PBMCs. The receptor was derived from a human donor with Susac syndrome.

The CDR3 DNA sequence: TGTGCCAGCAGCTTAGCGGAGCAGGGCGGCTACGAGCAGTACTTC. Translated, it gives CASSLAEQGGYEQYF. V and J are TRBV7-2 and TRBJ2-7, with a possible D match to TRBD1 (5 bases). Trimming took 0 bases from V and 3 from J, leaving 12 bases between them. The CDR3 length is 15 residues. Germline CDR1 and CDR2: SGHTA and FQGNSA.